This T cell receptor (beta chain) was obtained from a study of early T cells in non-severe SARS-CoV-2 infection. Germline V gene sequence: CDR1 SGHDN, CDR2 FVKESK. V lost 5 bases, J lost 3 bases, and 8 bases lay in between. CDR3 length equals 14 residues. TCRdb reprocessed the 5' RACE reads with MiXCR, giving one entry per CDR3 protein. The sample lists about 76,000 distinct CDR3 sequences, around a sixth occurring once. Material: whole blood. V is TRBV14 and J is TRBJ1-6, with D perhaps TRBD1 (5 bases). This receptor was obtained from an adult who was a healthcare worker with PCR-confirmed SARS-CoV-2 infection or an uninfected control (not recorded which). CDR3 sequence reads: CASSADSYNSPLHF. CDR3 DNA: TGTGCCAGCAGCGCAGACAGCTATAATTCACCCCTCCACTTT.